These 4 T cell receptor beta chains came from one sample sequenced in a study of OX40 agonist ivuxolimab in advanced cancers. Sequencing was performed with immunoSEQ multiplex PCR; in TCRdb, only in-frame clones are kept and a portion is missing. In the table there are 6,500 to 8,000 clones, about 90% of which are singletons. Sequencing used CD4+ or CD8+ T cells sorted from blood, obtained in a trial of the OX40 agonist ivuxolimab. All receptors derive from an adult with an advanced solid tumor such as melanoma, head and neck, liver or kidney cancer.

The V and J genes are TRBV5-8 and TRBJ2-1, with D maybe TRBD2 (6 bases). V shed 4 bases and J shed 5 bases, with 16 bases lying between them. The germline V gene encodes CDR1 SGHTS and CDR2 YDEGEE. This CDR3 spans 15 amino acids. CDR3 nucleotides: TGTGCCAGCAGCGATTACCGGGACTTTAACAATGAGCAGTTCTTC. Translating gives CASSDYRDFNNEQFF. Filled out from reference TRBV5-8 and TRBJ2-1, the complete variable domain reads EAGVTQSPTHLIKTRGQQATLRCSPISGHTSVYWYQQALGLGLQFLLWYDEGEERNRGNFPPRFSGRQFPNYSSELNVNALELEDSALYLCASSDYRDFNNEQFFGPGTRLTVL.

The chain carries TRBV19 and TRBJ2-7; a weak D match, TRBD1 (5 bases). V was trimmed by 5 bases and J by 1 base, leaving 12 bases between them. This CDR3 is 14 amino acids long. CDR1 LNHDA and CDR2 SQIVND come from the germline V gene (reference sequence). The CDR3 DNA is TGTGCCAGTAGTGACGCGACAGTGTCCTACGAGCAGTACTTC. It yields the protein CASSDATVSYEQYF. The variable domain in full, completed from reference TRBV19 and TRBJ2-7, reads DGGITQSPKYLFRKEGQNVTLSCEQNLNHDAMYWYRQDPGQGLRLIYYSQIVNDFQKGDIAEGYSVSREKKESFPLTVTSAQKNPTAFYLCASSDATVSYEQYFGPGTRLTVT.

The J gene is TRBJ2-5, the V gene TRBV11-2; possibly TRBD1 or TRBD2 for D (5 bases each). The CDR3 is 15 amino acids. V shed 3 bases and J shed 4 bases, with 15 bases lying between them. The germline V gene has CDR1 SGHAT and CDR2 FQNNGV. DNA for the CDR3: TGTGCCAGCAGCTTGAAGTGGGGGTTTGGAGAGACCCAGTACTTC. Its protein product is CASSLKWGFGETQYF.

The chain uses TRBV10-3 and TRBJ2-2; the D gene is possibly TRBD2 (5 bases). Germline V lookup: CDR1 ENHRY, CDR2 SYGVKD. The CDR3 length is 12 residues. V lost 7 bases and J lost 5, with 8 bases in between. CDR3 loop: CAIKRRTGELFF. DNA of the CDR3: TGTGCCATCAAGCGGAGAACCGGGGAGCTGTTTTTT.